This T cell receptor (beta chain) was captured by sequencing in a study of blood T cell repertoires in COVID-19. Study details: Spain, Italy and the United States supplied samples that represented acute and convalescent COVID-19. The cDNA or gDNA used as material had been derived from T cells, B-cell-depleted T cells, or PBMCs.

In the authors' workflow: Amplification with reference gene primers provided the estimates of nucleated cell counts. Assay: immunoSEQ multiplex PCR; the TCRdb copy retains only in-frame clones and omits some. That table is the source of V, J and clone size, and D and trimming were worked out from the DNA. The table shows more than 80,000 clones, with more than 80% occurring only once. The V gene lost 2 bases and the J gene lost 4 bases, with 16 bases spanning the gap. CDR3 size: 16 residues. The germline CDR1 and CDR2 sequences are MNHEY and SVGEGT. The J gene is TRBJ2-3, the V gene TRBV6-2 or TRBV6-3, with D possibly TRBD2 on 5 matching bases. Sequenced: peripheral blood. This receptor was obtained from a woman between 55 and 75 years old with acute or convalescent COVID-19. CDR3 region: CASSYGLAGVADTQYF. The CDR3 bases are TGTGCCAGCAGTTACGGGCTAGCTGGGGTCGCAGATACGCAGTATTTT.